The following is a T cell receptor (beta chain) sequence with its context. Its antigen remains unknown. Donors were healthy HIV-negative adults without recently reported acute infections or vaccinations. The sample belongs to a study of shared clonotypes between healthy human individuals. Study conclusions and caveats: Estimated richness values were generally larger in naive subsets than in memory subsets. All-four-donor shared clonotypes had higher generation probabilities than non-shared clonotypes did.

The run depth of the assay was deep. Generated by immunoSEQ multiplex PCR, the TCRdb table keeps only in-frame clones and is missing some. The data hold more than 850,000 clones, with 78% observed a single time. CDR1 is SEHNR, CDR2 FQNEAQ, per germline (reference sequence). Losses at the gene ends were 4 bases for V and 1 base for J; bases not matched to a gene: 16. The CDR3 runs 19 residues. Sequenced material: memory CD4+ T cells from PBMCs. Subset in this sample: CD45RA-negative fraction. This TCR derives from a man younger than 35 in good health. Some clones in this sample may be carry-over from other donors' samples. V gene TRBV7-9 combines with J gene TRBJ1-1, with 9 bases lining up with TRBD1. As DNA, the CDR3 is TGTGCCAGCAGCTCCACAGCCCCGGGACAGGGCGTTTGGAACACTGAAGCTTTCTTT. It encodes CASSSTAPGQGVWNTEAFF. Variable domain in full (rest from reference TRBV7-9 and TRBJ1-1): DTGVSQNPRHKITKRGQNVTFRCDPISEHNRLYWYRQTLGQGPEFLTYFQNEAQLEKSRLLSDRFSAERPKGSFSTLEIQRTEQGDSAMYLCASSSTAPGQGVWNTEAFFGQGTRLTVV.